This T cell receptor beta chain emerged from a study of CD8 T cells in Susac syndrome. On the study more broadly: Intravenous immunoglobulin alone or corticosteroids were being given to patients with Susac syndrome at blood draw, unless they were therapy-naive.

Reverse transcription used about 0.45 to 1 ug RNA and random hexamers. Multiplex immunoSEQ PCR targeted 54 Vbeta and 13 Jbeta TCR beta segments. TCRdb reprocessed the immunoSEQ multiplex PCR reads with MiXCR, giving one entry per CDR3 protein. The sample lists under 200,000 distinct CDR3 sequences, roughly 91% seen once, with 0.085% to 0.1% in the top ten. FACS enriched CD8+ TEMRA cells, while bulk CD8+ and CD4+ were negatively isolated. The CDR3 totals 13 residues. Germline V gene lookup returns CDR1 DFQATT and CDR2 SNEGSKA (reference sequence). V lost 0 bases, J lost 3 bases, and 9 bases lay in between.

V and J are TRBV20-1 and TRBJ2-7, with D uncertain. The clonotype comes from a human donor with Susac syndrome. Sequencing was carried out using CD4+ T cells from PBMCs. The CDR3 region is CSARDAMSYEQYF. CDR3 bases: TGCAGTGCTAGAGACGCAATGAGCTACGAGCAGTACTTC.